The 22 T cell receptor beta chains presented below share a single source sample, sequenced in a study of OX40 agonist ivuxolimab in advanced cancers. Method: immunoSEQ multiplex PCR; TCRdb's copy keeps in-frame clones and lacks some. Of tens of thousands of clones listed, about 91% are singletons. The material sequenced was CD4+ or CD8+ T cells sorted from blood, taken in a trial of the OX40 agonist ivuxolimab. The receptors come from an adult with an advanced solid tumor such as melanoma, head and neck, liver or kidney cancer.

This clone was counted a single time. The V call is TRBV7-9, the J call TRBJ2-7; D is ambiguous. Germline V gene sequence: CDR1 SEHNR, CDR2 FQNEAQ (reference sequence). Trimming cost V 2 bases and J 6 bases, with 8 bases left between them. The CDR3 is 12 amino acids. Here the CDR3 reads CASSLFNLEQYF. The CDR3 coding sequence is TGTGCCAGCAGCTTATTTAATCTCGAGCAGTACTTC.

This clone was detected only a few times. The rearrangement joins TRBV4-3 to TRBJ2-7; TRBD2 agrees at 10 bases. Germline trimming cut 0 bases from V and 5 bases from J; bases unmatched to any gene: 4. The CDR3 spans 15 residues. CDR1 is LGHNA and CDR2 is YSLEER in the germline V gene. This CDR3 is CASSQESSGGDEQYF. The CDR3 DNA reads TGCGCCAGCAGCCAAGAGTCTAGCGGGGGCGACGAGCAGTACTTC.

This chain links TRBV5-5 with TRBJ2-7, with 10 bases aligning to TRBD1. J gave up 4 bases and V 4 bases, and 5 bases lay outside the gene matches. This CDR3 region has 14 residues. Germline V CDR1 and CDR2: SGHKS, YYEKEE (reference sequence). CDR3 nucleotides: TGTGCCAGCAGCCCGACAGGGGGCCTTTACGAGCAGTACTTC. Its translation: CASSPTGGLYEQYF.

The CDR3 DNA sequence: TGTGCCAGCACTGACTCCTACAATGAGCAGTTCTTC. Its protein is CASTDSYNEQFF. The rearrangement uses TRBV6-5 and TRBJ2-1; the D is unclear. CDR3 length: 12 amino acids. Germline loops: CDR1 MNHEY, CDR2 SVGAGI. Trimming shortened V by 7 bases and J by 0 bases, and 4 bases separated the two germline ends.

V gene TRBV5-5 combines with J gene TRBJ1-2; 7 bases map to TRBD1. The CDR3 is 14 amino acids. V gave up 3 bases and J gave up 2 bases; unmatched junction bases: 4. CDR1 is SGHKS and CDR2 is YYEKEE in the germline V gene (reference sequence). The CDR3 here is CASSSPQGNYGYTF. The DNA for the CDR3 is TGTGCCAGCAGCTCGCCACAGGGGAACTATGGCTACACCTTC.

CDR3 nucleotides: TGTGCCAGTAGTATAGCAGCCTATGGCTACACCTTC. Amino acids: CASSIAAYGYTF. The chain joins TRBV19 to TRBJ1-2; D unclear. Germline V gene data show CDR1 as LNHDA and CDR2 as SQIVND (reference sequence). This CDR3 spans 12 amino acids. Between the trimmed V and J ends, which lost 1 base and 4 bases, there was a span of 4 bases.

CDR3 residues: CASSFPGEETQYF. For the CDR3, the DNA is TGTGCCAGCAGCTTTCCAGGGGAAGAGACCCAGTACTTC. The chain recombines TRBV7-9 with TRBJ2-5; a weak D match, TRBD1 (6 bases). CDR3 length: 13 amino acids. The V end was cut by 3 bases, the J end by 3 bases, with 8 bases between. The germline V gene encodes CDR1 SEHNR and CDR2 FQNEAQ (reference sequence).

The V and J genes are TRBV10-3 and TRBJ2-7, with D uncertain. Germline V gene lookup returns CDR1 ENHRY and CDR2 SYGVKD. The CDR3 length is 13 residues. V was cut by 11 bases and J by 0 bases, with 14 bases left in between. DNA for the CDR3: TGTGCCCCCCAGCGTAGGAACTCCTACGAGCAGTACTTC. Residues: CAPQRRNSYEQYF.

This clone occurred once. CDR3 loop: CASSLTGNEQFF. The CDR3 DNA follows: TGTGCCAGCAGCCTGACAGGCAATGAGCAGTTCTTC. This chain joins TRBV5-6 and TRBJ2-1, with D possibly matching TRBD1 (6 bases). From germline, CDR1 is SGHDT and CDR2 YYEEEE. Trimming removed 4 bases from V and 6 bases from J, with 8 bases in between. CDR3 size: 12 residues.

V gene TRBV5-8 combines with J gene TRBJ2-1; 9 bases fit TRBD1. V shed 2 bases, J shed 2 bases, and the junction held 11 bases outside the gene matches. Germline V gene lookup returns CDR1 SGHTS and CDR2 YDEGEE. The CDR3 totals 18 residues. The DNA for the CDR3 is TGTGCCAGCAGCTTACGGGACAGGGTTTCGGGGACCTACAATGAGCAGTTCTTC. This codes for CASSLRDRVSGTYNEQFF.

The J gene is TRBJ2-3, the V gene TRBV7-6; D may be TRBD2 (6 bases). The germline V gene has CDR1 SGHVS and CDR2 FNYEAQ. This CDR3 has 14 amino acids. V dropped 2 bases and J dropped 5 bases, with 11 bases sitting between them. CDR3 loop: CASSLLGEEDTQYF. CDR3 in DNA: TGTGCCAGCAGCTTATTAGGGGAGGAAGATACGCAGTATTTT.

The chain is built from TRBV11-2 and TRBJ1-5; D gene ambiguous. From germline, CDR1 is SGHAT and CDR2 FQNNGV. The CDR3 is made up of 12 amino acids. V was shortened by 3 bases and J by 4 bases, with 4 bases between the two germline ends. DNA for the CDR3: TGTGCCAGCAGCTTGGGGAATCAGCCCCAGCATTTT. It encodes CASSLGNQPQHF.

For the CDR3, the DNA is TGTGCCATCCAGGTGACTAGCACAGATACGCAGTATTTT. This gives the protein CAIQVTSTDTQYF. The chain has TRBV10-3 and TRBJ2-3, with D hard to call. Germline V gene sequence: CDR1 ENHRY, CDR2 SYGVKD. Trimming shortened V by 8 bases and J by 0 bases, and 9 bases separated the two germline ends. The CDR3 covers 13 residues.

This chain links TRBV21-1 with TRBJ1-2; the table calls TRBD1, which could not be checked here. TRBV21-1 corresponds to a pseudogene. The CDR3 is 15 amino acids. CDR3 protein: CASTWEGASNYGYTF. The CDR3 coding sequence is TGTGCCAGCACTTGGGAAGGGGCAAGTAACTATGGCTACACCTTC.

The V gene is TRBV7-3, the J gene TRBJ2-7; D is perhaps TRBD1 (5 bases). Between the trimmed V and J ends, which lost 1 base and 4 bases, there was a span of 5 bases. The CDR3 is made up of 12 amino acids. Per germline, CDR1 SGHTA and CDR2 FQGTGA. CDR3 in DNA: TGTGCCAGCAGCTTAAAGGGGTACGAGCAGTACTTC. The encoded protein is CASSLKGYEQYF.

The chain links TRBV7-9 to TRBJ2-2; D is unresolved. The CDR3 has 14 amino acids. V shed 10 bases and J shed 4 bases, with 16 bases lying between them. Germline CDR1 reads SEHNR; CDR2 reads FQNEAQ (reference sequence). The CDR3 sequence: CATPGPRGTGELFF. CDR3 DNA: TGTGCCACCCCGGGTCCCAGAGGCACCGGGGAGCTGTTTTTT. The variable domain in full, with the rest retrieved from reference TRBV7-9 and TRBJ2-2, is DTGVSQNPRHKITKRGQNVTFRCDPISEHNRLYWYRQTLGQGPEFLTYFQNEAQLEKSRLLSDRFSAERPKGSFSTLEIQRTEQGDSAMYLCATPGPRGTGELFFGEGSRLTVL.

The chain employs TRBV5-1 and TRBJ2-3, with TRBD2 matching over 15 bases. Germline V gene lookup returns CDR1 SGHRS and CDR2 YFSETQ. This CDR3 spans 18 amino acids. V was clipped by 4 bases and J by 0 bases; unmatched bases: 6. This chain's CDR3 is CASSLGLAGGTSTDTQYF. The CDR3 DNA reads TGCGCCAGCAGCCTAGGACTAGCGGGAGGGACTAGCACAGATACGCAGTATTTT.

This chain uses TRBV9 with TRBJ2-7; 8 bases are a match to TRBD1. Germline assignment: CDR1 SGDLS and CDR2 YYNGEE. V shed 0 bases and J 1 base; nucleotides not matched to a gene: 21. This CDR3 contains 21 residues. CDR3 sequence reads: CASSVVASPGTQGGRSYEQYF. The CDR3 DNA reads TGTGCCAGCAGCGTAGTCGCCTCCCCCGGGACACAGGGGGGCAGGTCCTACGAGCAGTACTTC.

V gene TRBV5-6 combines with J gene TRBJ1-5; D not certain. V was clipped by 0 bases and J by 5 bases, with 3 bases between them. CDR3 length equals 12 residues. The germline V gene has CDR1 SGHDT and CDR2 YYEEEE. The CDR3 DNA sequence: TGTGCCAGCAGCTTGGGAGATCAGCCCCAGCATTTT. It is translated as CASSLGDQPQHF.

This clone was counted only a few times. This chain connects TRBV19 to TRBJ1-1, with D maybe TRBD1 (5 bases). Germline V gene sequence: CDR1 LNHDA, CDR2 SQIVND (reference sequence). There are 14 residues in the CDR3. V lost 3 bases and J lost 0, with 8 bases in between. CDR3 DNA: TGTGCCAGTAGTATGACAGCTATGAACACTGAAGCTTTCTTT. Translating gives CASSMTAMNTEAFF.

The rearrangement joins TRBV6-5 to TRBJ2-5; D is possibly TRBD2 (6 bases). The CDR3 has 12 residues. Trimming shortened V by 8 bases and J by 7 bases, and 14 bases separated the two germline ends. CDR1 and CDR2 (germline): MNHEY, SVGAGI. The chain's CDR3 is CASGGALGTQYF. For the CDR3, the DNA is TGTGCCAGCGGAGGGGCTTTAGGGACCCAGTACTTC.

The chain couples TRBV13 to TRBJ2-3; D gene ambiguous. This CDR3 comprises 12 residues. Trimming pared 2 bases from V and 6 bases from J, leaving 6 bases between. Germline-derived CDR1 and CDR2 are PRHDT and FYEKMQ (reference sequence). The chain's CDR3 is CASSLSRDTQYF. The CDR3 nucleotides are TGTGCCAGCAGCTTATCTCGGGATACGCAGTATTTT.